This TCR beta chain was sequenced in a study of blood T cell repertoires in COVID-19. Germline V lookup: CDR1 SGDLS, CDR2 YYNGEE. The CDR3 totals 16 residues. Trimming removed 5 bases from V and 0 bases from J, with 15 bases in between. The sample holds one count of this clone. Clones were sequenced by immunoSEQ multiplex PCR, and TCRdb holds only the in-frame ones, with some missing. The sample lists about 300,000 clones; 90% were seen once. The chain couples TRBV9 to TRBJ2-1; weak D call: TRBD2 (6 bases). This TCR was sampled from a woman younger than 35 with acute COVID-19. Sequencing was done on a sample of PBMCs or T cells enriched from blood (not recorded which). In nucleotides, the CDR3 is TGTGCCAGCAGTCTCACCGGGACTTCCTCCTACAATGAGCAGTTCTTC. It specifies CASSLTGTSSYNEQFF.